The 22 T cell receptor beta chains below all came from one sample that was sequenced in a study of T cells in Graves' hyperthyroidism and ophthalmopathy. The TCR beta CDR3 regions underwent amplification using RNA transcripts as the source. Primed by the HTBI set, a first-round RT-PCR was run on the TCR CDR3. TCRdb fed the multiplex PCR reads into MiXCR, producing one record per CDR3 protein. The sample comprises more than 500,000 distinct CDR3 sequences, about 45% of which are singletons, and around 17% rests with the top ten. The sample taken for sequencing was peripheral blood or thyroid tissue (not recorded which). The source is an adult woman with Graves' disease, either hyperthyroidism or ophthalmopathy (not recorded which).

Only a few counts were recorded for this clonotype. A much bigger clone sits one base away, suggesting this may be a read error. V usage is TRBV12-3 or TRBV12-4 and J usage is TRBJ2-5; 7 bases agree with TRBD2. Trimming removed 8 bases from V and 5 bases from J; junction bases left unmatched: 11. This CDR3 spans 14 amino acids. The CDR3 DNA reads TGTGCCAGCGGTTCCCCGGGACTATTGGAGACCCAGTACTTC. Its protein is CASGSPGLLETQYF.

This chain connects TRBV7-9 to TRBJ2-2; 9 positions agree with TRBD2. The CDR3 has 17 residues. Looked up from germline, CDR1 is SEHNR and CDR2 is FQNEAQ (reference sequence). V was pared by 5 bases and J by 6 bases, with 13 bases of the junction left unmatched. CDR3 bases: TGTGCCAGCAGCCCCTCGGGGGCTAGCGGGAAAGCCGGGGAGCTGTTTTTT. Translation gives CASSPSGASGKAGELFF.

This clonotype came up a few times. V gene TRBV6-2 or TRBV6-3 combines with J gene TRBJ1-2, with D maybe TRBD1 (5 bases). Germline V CDR1 and CDR2: MNHEY, SVGEGT. There are 14 residues in the CDR3. V was pared by 4 bases and J by 2 bases, with 11 bases between. Here the CDR3 reads CASSWTQGNYGYTF. The DNA for the CDR3 is TGTGCCAGCAGTTGGACCCAGGGAAACTATGGCTACACCTTC.

This clonotype was found many times. J is TRBJ1-6 and V is TRBV19; 9 bases line up with TRBD1. After removal of 4 bases from V and 5 bases from J, the junction contained 6 bases not matched to a gene. Germline V gene data show CDR1 as LNHDA and CDR2 as SQIVND (reference sequence). The CDR3 is made up of 16 amino acids. The CDR3 DNA is TGTGCCAGTAGTACAATAGGACAGGGGAATAATTCACCCCTCCACTTT. Protein: CASSTIGQGNNSPLHF.

V is TRBV15 and J is TRBJ2-7, with 10 bases lining up with TRBD2. V shed 5 bases, J shed 7 bases, and the junction held 8 bases outside the gene matches. Germline V gene sequence: CDR1 LNHNV, CDR2 YYDKDF (reference sequence). The CDR3 is 14 residues long. The CDR3 protein is CATSGEMTSGEQYF. The CDR3, as DNA: TGTGCCACCAGCGGCGAAATGACTAGCGGGGAGCAGTACTTC.

Ten or more counts support this clonotype. The J gene is TRBJ2-2, the V gene TRBV7-9; TRBD2 agrees at 7 bases. CDR1 is SEHNR, CDR2 FQNEAQ, per germline (reference sequence). The CDR3 sequence is 16 residues long. J lost 0 bases, V lost 4 bases, and 5 bases had no gene match. In nucleotides, the CDR3 is TGTGCCAGCAGCTCCCTAGCGGACGCGAACACCGGGGAGCTGTTTTTT. The encoded protein is CASSSLADANTGELFF.

This clonotype has a handful of counts. One end of the junction does not line up with germline, which may come from a read error. The chain has TRBV5-1 and TRBJ2-7; perhaps TRBD2 as D (6 bases). The germline V gene has CDR1 SGHRS and CDR2 YFSETQ. The CDR3 loop spans 13 amino acids. The CDR3 loop is CASWGAEDYEQCF. The CDR3 DNA reads TGCGCCAGCTGGGGAGCGGAGGACTACGAGCAGTGCTTC.

This clonotype was detected many times. The genes are TRBV20-1 and TRBJ2-7, with 9 bases matching TRBD2. V shed 0 bases and J 3 bases; nucleotides not matched to a gene: 3. The CDR3 totals 14 residues. Germline lookup yields CDR1 DFQATT and CDR2 SNEGSKA (reference sequence). This CDR3 reads CSARELAGSYEQYF. In DNA, the CDR3 is TGCAGTGCTAGAGAGCTAGCGGGGAGCTACGAGCAGTACTTC.

The V gene is TRBV10-3, the J gene TRBJ1-5; TRBD1 is a possible D gene (6 bases). CDR1 and CDR2 from the germline V gene are ENHRY and SYGVKD. V was trimmed by 8 bases and J by 1 base, leaving 21 bases between them. CDR3 size: 17 residues. The DNA for the CDR3 is TGTGCCATCGCAGTCCGGGCACAGGGAGGGAGCAATCAGCCCCAGCATTTT. Protein: CAIAVRAQGGSNQPQHF.

Only a few counts were recorded for this clonotype. The V and J genes are TRBV15 and TRBJ2-3, with 7 bases aligning to TRBD1. CDR3 length: 16 residues. Germline loops: CDR1 LNHNV, CDR2 YYDKDF (reference sequence). Germline trimming cut 0 bases from V and 7 bases from J; bases unmatched to any gene: 10. Here the CDR3 reads CATSRDIARRGYTQYF. DNA for the CDR3: TGTGCCACCAGCAGAGATATAGCGCGCAGGGGGTATACGCAGTATTTT.

The table lists this clonotype with many counts. This chain links TRBV5-1 with TRBJ1-1; perhaps TRBD1 as D (5 bases). Germline CDR1 reads SGHRS; CDR2 reads YFSETQ. The V gene lost 4 bases and the J gene lost 5 bases, with 18 bases spanning the gap. The CDR3 is made up of 15 amino acids. CDR3 in DNA: TGCGCCAGCAGCCCAACCGGGGGTGAGGGGACTGAAGCTTTCTTT. Translated: CASSPTGGEGTEAFF.

This sequence joins TRBV15 and TRBJ2-5; D remains ambiguous. There are 14 residues in the CDR3. V was shortened by 0 bases and J by 4 bases, with 9 bases between the two germline ends. Per the germline V gene, CDR1 is LNHNV and CDR2 is YYDKDF (reference sequence). CDR3: CATSRDPAIETQYF. The CDR3 bases are TGTGCCACCAGCAGAGATCCGGCTATAGAGACCCAGTACTTC. Combining the CDR3 with reference TRBV15 and TRBJ2-5 gives the whole variable domain DAMVIQNPRYQVTQFGKPVTLSCSQTLNHNVMYWYQQKSSQAPKLLFHYYDKDFNNEADTPDNFQSRRPNTSFCFLDIRSPGLGDTAMYLCATSRDPAIETQYFGPGTRLLVL.

This clonotype was counted many times. The chain recombines TRBV18 with TRBJ2-5, with D maybe TRBD2 (5 bases). Trimming removed 3 bases from V and 3 bases from J, with 11 bases in between. Germline loops: CDR1 KGHSH, CDR2 LQKENI. The CDR3 is made up of 14 amino acids. The CDR3 is CASSPRGSEETQYF. Written as DNA, the CDR3 is TGTGCCAGCTCACCCCGGGGTAGCGAAGAGACCCAGTACTTC.

This clonotype was seen ten or more times. The CDR3 loop is CASSLELAEETQYF. CDR3 in DNA: TGTGCCAGCAGCTTGGAGCTAGCAGAAGAGACCCAGTACTTC. J is TRBJ2-5 and V is TRBV5-4; tentative D call: TRBD2 (5 bases). In germline, CDR1 is SGHNT, CDR2 YYREEE (reference sequence). This CDR3 is 14 amino acids long. Trimming stripped 0 bases from V and 3 bases from J, with 9 bases between.

In the case of this clonotype: A read error may account for a junction end that differs from germline. The chain couples TRBV28 to TRBJ2-2, with D possibly being TRBD2 (5 bases). This CDR3 is 11 amino acids long. Germline lookup yields CDR1 MDHEN and CDR2 SYDVKM. CDR3 loop: CASMVTGELLF. The CDR3 nucleotides read TGTGCCAGCATGGTAACCGGGGAGCTGCTTTTT.

This clonotype showed up many times. The rearrangement links TRBV5-4 to TRBJ2-7, with D hard to call. Trimming took off 4 bases at V and 3 bases at J, with 14 bases between the two ends. Germline values: CDR1 SGHNT, CDR2 YYREEE (reference sequence). This CDR3 has 14 amino acids. For the CDR3, the DNA is TGTGCCAGCAGCCCTTCGATAAGTAGCTACGAGCAGTACTTC. Its translation is CASSPSISSYEQYF.

This clonotype was recorded at least ten times. The chain couples TRBV25-1 to TRBJ2-7; weak D call: TRBD1 (5 bases). The CDR3 spans 14 residues. V was shortened by 2 bases and J by 3 bases, with 11 bases between the two germline ends. Germline values: CDR1 MGHDK, CDR2 SYGVNS. CDR3 sequence: CASSEGVRVYEQYF. CDR3 in DNA: TGTGCCAGCAGTGAAGGCGTCAGGGTCTACGAGCAGTACTTC.

This clonotype was seen ten or more times. V is TRBV19 and J is TRBJ1-5, with 7 nucleotides matching TRBD1. Per the germline V gene, CDR1 is LNHDA and CDR2 is SQIVND (reference sequence). The J segment lost 2 bases and the V segment lost 5 bases, leaving 3 bases of the junction unmatched. This CDR3 is built from 14 residues. The CDR3 DNA reads TGTGCCAGTAGTGTCGACAGGGGCAATCAGCCCCAGCATTTT. Amino acids: CASSVDRGNQPQHF.

This clonotype has ten or more counts. The rearrangement joins TRBV3-1 to TRBJ1-3; 7 nucleotides line up with TRBD1. CDR3 size: 13 residues. J lost 9 bases, V lost 4 bases, and 6 bases had no gene match. The germline gives CDR1 LGHDT, CDR2 YNNKEL (reference sequence). CDR3 nucleotides: TGTGCCAGCAGCCCCGGGACAGTCAGCACCATATATTTT. It specifies CASSPGTVSTIYF.

The chain couples TRBV19 to TRBJ2-7, with 9 bases that match TRBD1. CDR1 and CDR2 (germline): LNHDA, SQIVND (reference sequence). CDR3 length: 14 residues. Trimming at V came to 6 bases and at J to 2 bases, leaving 5 bases not matched to a gene. CDR3 in DNA: TGTGCCAGTAGCACCGGGACAGGGCCCTACGAGCAGTACTTC. Amino acids: CASSTGTGPYEQYF.

The chain carries TRBV7-3 and TRBJ2-5; D possibly corresponds to TRBD2 (7 bases). This CDR3 comprises 15 residues. The V end was cut by 0 bases, the J end by 5 bases, with 13 bases between. The germline CDR1 and CDR2 sequences are SGHTA and FQGTGA. The CDR3 nucleotides read TGTGCCAGCAGCTTAACCGGGGGGCGCAGGGAGACCCAGTACTTC. Its protein product is CASSLTGGRRETQYF.

The chain links TRBV20-1 to TRBJ2-1; 13 nucleotides line up with TRBD2. Looked up from germline, CDR1 is DFQATT and CDR2 is SNEGSKA (reference sequence). CDR3 length: 16 residues. The V gene end was trimmed by 7 bases and the J gene end by 9 bases; junction bases not matched to a gene: 15. CDR3 amino acids: CSVSKNGLAGVPEQFF. The CDR3 DNA reads as TGCAGTGTCAGCAAAAATGGACTAGCGGGAGTCCCTGAGCAGTTCTTC.